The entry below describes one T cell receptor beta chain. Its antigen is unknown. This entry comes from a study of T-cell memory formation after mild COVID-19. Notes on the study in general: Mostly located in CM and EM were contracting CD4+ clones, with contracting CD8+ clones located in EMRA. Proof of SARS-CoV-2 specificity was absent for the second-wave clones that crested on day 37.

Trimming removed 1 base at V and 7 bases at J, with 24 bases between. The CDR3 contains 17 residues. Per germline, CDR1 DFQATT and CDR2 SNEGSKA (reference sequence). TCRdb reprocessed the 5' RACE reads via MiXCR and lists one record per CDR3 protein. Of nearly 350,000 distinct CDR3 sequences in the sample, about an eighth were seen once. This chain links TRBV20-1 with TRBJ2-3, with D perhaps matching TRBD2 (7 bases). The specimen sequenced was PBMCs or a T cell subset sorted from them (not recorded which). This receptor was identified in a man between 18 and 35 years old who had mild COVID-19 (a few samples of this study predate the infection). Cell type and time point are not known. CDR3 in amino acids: CSARAPLGGDYKNTQYF. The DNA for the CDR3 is TGCAGTGCTAGAGCTCCCTTAGGGGGGGACTACAAGAATACGCAGTATTTT.